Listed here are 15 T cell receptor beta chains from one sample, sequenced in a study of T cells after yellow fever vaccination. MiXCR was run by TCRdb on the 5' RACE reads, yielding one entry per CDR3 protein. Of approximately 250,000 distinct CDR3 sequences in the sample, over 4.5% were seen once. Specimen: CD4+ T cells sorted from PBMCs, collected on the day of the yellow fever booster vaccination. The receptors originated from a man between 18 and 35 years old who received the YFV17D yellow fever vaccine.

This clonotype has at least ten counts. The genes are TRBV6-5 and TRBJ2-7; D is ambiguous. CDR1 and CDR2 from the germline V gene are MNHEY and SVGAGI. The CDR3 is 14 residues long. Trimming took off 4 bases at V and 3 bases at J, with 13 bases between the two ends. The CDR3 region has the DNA TGTGCCAGCAGTTCCGTCCGACTGTTCTACGAGCAGTACTTC. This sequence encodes CASSSVRLFYEQYF.

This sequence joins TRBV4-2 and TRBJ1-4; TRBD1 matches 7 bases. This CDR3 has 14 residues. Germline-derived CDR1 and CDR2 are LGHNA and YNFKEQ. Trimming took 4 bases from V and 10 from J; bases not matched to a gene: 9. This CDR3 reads CASSPDRELGKLFF. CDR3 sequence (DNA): TGTGCCAGCAGCCCAGACAGGGAATTGGGAAAACTGTTTTTT.

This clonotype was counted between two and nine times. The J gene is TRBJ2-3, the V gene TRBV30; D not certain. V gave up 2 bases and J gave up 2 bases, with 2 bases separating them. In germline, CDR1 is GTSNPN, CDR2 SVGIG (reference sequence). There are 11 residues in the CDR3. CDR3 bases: TGTGCCTGGAGTTCCACAGATACGCAGTATTTT. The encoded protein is CAWSSTDTQYF.

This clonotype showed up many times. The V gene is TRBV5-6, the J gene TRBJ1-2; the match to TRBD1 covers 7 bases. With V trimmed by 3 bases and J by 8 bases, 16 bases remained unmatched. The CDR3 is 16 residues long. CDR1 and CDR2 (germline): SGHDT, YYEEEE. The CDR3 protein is CASSSVWPEGAGGYTF. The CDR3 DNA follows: TGTGCCAGCAGCTCGGTATGGCCGGAGGGGGCAGGCGGCTACACCTTC.

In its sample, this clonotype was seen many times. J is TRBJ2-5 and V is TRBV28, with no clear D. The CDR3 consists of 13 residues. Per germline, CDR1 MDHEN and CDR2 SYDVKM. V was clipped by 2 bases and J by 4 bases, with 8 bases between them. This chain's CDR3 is CASSLIRRETQYF. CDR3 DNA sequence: TGTGCCAGCAGTTTAATTCGACGAGAGACCCAGTACTTC.

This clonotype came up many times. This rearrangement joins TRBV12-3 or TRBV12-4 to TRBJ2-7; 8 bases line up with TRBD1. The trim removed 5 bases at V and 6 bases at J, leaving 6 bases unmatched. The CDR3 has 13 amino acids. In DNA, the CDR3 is TGTGCCAGCAGTCCCCGACAGGGGAGCGAGCAGTACTTC. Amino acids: CASSPRQGSEQYF.

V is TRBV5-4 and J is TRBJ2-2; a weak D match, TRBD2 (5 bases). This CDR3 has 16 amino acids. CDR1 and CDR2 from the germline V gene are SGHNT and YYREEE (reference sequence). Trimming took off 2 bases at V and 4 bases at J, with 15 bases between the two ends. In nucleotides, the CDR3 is TGTGCCAGCAGCTTCGGACCGGGCGCGGGCACCGGGGAGCTGTTTTTT. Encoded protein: CASSFGPGAGTGELFF.

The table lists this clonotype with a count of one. CDR3 DNA: TGTGCCAGCACCCTTCGGGGGGGGGGCACAGATACGCAGTATTTT. This gives the protein CASTLRGGGTDTQYF. The chain carries TRBV12-3 or TRBV12-4 and TRBJ2-3; TRBD2 agrees at 8 bases. This CDR3 region has 15 residues. V dropped 7 bases and J dropped 1; count of bases not matched to a gene: 7.

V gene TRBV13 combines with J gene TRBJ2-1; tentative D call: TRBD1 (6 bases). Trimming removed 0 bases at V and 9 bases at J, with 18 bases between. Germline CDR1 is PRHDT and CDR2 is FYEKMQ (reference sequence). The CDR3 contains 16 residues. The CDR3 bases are TGTGCCAGCAGCTTAGGCATTGGGCAGGGGAAGGGTGAGCAGTTCTTC. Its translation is CASSLGIGQGKGEQFF.

The CDR3 region has the DNA TGCAGTGCTAGAGGGGGAGCGGGGAGGGAGTTCTTC. It yields the protein CSARGGAGREFF. The rearrangement uses TRBV20-1 and TRBJ2-1; 7 bases map to TRBD2. The CDR3 sequence is 12 residues long. V dropped 1 base and J dropped 14; count of bases not matched to a gene: 8. Germline-derived CDR1 and CDR2 are DFQATT and SNEGSKA (reference sequence).

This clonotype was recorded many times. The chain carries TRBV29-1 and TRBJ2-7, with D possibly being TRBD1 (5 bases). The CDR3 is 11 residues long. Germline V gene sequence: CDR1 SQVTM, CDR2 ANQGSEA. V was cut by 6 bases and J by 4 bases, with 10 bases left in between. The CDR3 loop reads CSVSDRYEQYF. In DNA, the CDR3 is TGCAGCGTGTCCGACAGATACGAGCAGTACTTC.

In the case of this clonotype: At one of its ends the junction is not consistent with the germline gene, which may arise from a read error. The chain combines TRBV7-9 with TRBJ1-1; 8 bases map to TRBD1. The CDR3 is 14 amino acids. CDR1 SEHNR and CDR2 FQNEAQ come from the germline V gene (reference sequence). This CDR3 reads CASSLTGGNAEAFF. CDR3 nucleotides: TGTGCCAGCAGCTTAACAGGGGGGAACGCTGAAGCTTTCTTT.

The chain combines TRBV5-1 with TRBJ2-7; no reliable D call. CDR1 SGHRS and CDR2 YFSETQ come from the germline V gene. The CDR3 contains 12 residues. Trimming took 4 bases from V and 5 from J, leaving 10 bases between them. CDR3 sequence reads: CASSLGLDEQYF. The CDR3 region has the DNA TGCGCCAGCAGCCTGGGGTTAGACGAGCAGTACTTC.

The CDR3 here is CASSLDRGLDEQFF. DNA of the CDR3: TGCGCCAGCAGCTTGGACAGAGGGTTGGATGAGCAGTTCTTC. This chain uses TRBV5-1 with TRBJ2-1, with D perhaps matching TRBD2 (5 bases). V lost 0 bases and J lost 8, with 12 bases in between. This CDR3 has 14 amino acids. Per the germline V gene, CDR1 is SGHRS and CDR2 is YFSETQ.

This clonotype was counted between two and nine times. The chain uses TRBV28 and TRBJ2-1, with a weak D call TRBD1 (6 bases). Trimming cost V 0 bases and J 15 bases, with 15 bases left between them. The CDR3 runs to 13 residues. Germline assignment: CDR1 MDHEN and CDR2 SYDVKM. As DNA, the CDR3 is TGTGCCAGCAGTTTATGGGGCGGACAGTATTCGTTCTTC. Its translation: CASSLWGGQYSFF.